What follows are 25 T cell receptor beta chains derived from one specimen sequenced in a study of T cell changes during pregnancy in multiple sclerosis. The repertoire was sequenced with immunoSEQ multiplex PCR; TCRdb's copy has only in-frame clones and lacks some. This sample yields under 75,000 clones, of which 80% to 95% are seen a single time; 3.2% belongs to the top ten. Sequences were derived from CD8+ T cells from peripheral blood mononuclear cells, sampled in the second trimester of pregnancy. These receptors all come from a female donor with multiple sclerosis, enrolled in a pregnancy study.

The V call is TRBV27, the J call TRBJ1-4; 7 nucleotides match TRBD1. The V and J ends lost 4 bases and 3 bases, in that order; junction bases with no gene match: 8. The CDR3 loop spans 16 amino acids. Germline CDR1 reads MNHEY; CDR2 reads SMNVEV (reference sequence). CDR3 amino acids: CASSSRRTGPNEKLFF. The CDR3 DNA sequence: TGTGCCAGCAGTTCTCGAAGGACAGGTCCTAATGAAAAACTGTTTTTT. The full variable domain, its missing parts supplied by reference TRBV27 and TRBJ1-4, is EAQVTQNPRYLITVTGKKLTVTCSQNMNHEYMSWYRQDPGLGLRQIYYSMNVEVTDKGDVPEGYKVSRKEKRNFPLILESPSPNQTSLYFCASSSRRTGPNEKLFFGSGTQLSVL.

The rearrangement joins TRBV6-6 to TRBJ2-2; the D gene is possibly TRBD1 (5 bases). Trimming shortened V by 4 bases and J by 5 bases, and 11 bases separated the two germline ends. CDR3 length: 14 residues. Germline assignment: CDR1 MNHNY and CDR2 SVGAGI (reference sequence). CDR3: CASSSLRATGELFF. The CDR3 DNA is TGTGCCAGCAGTTCCCTCAGGGCTACCGGGGAGCTGTTTTTT.

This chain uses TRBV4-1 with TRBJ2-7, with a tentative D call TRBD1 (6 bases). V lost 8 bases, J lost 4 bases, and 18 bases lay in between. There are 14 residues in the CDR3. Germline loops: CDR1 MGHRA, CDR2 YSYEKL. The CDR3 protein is CASSSDQGKYEQYF. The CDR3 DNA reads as TGCGCCAGCTCCTCCGACCAGGGGAAGTACGAGCAGTACTTC.

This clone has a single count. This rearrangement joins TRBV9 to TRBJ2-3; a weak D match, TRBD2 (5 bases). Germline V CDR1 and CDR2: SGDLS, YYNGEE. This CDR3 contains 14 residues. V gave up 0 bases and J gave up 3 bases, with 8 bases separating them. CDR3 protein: CASSVAGRTDTQYF. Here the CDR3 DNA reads TGTGCCAGCAGCGTAGCGGGAAGGACAGATACGCAGTATTTT.

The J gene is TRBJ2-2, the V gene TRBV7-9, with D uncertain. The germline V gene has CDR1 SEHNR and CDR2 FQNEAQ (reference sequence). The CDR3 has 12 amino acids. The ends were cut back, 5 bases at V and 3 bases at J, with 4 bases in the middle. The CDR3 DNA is TGTGCCAGCAGCGTCTACACCGGGGAGCTGTTTTTT. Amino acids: CASSVYTGELFF.

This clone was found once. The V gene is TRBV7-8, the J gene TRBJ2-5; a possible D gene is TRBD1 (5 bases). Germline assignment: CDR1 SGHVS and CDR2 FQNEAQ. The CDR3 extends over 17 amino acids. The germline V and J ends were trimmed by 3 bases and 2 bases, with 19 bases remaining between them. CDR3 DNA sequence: TGTGCCAGCAGCTTCGACCGGAGAACAGGCGATCAAGAGACCCAGTACTTC. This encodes CASSFDRRTGDQETQYF.

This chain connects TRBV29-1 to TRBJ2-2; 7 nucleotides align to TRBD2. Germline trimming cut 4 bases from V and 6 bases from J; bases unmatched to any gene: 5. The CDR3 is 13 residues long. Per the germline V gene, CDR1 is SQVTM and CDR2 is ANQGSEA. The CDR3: CSVGGGVSGELFF. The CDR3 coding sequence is TGCAGCGTTGGGGGAGGGGTGTCCGGGGAGCTGTTTTTT.

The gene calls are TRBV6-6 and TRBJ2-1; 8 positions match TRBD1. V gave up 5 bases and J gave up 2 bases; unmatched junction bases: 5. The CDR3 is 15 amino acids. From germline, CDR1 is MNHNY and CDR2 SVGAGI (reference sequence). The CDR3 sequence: CASSPGGGAYNEQFF. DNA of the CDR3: TGTGCCAGCAGTCCAGGGGGCGGAGCCTACAATGAGCAGTTCTTC.

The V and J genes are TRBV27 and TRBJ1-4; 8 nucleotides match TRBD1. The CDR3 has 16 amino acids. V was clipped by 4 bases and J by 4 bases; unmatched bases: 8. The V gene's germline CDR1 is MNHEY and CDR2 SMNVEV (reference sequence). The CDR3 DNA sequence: TGTGCCAGCAGTTGGGGATCGACAGGGGTTAATGAAAAACTGTTTTTT. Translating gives CASSWGSTGVNEKLFF.

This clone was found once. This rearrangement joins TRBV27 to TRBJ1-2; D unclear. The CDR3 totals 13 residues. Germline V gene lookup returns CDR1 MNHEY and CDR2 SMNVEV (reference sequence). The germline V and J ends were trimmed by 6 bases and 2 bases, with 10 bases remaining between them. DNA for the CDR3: TGTGCCAGCAGCCCGAACGAGAACTATGGCTACACCTTC. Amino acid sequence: CASSPNENYGYTF.

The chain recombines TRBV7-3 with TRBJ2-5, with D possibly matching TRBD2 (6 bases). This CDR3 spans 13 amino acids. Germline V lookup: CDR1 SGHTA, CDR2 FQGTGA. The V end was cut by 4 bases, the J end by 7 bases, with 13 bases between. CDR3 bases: TGTGCCAGCAGCTCCGGACTATCGGCGACCCAGTACTTC. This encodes CASSSGLSATQYF.

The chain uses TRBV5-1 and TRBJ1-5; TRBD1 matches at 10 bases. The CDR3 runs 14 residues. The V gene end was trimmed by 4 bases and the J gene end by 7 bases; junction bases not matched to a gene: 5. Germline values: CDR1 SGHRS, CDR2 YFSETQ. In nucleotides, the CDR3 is TGCGCCAGCAGCGCCGGGACAGGGGAACAGCCCCAGCATTTT. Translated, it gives CASSAGTGEQPQHF.

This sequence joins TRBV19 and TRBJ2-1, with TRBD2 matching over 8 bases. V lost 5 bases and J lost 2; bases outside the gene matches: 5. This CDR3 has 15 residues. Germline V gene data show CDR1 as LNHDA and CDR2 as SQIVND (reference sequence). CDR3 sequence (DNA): TGTGCCAGTAGTTTTGATAGCGGGACCTACAATGAGCAGTTCTTC. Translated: CASSFDSGTYNEQFF.

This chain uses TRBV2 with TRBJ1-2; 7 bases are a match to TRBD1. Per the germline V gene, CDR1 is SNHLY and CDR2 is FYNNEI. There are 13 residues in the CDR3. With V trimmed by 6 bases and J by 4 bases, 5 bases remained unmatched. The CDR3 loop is CASSAGTVYGYTF. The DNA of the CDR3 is TGTGCCAGCAGCGCCGGGACAGTCTATGGCTACACCTTC.

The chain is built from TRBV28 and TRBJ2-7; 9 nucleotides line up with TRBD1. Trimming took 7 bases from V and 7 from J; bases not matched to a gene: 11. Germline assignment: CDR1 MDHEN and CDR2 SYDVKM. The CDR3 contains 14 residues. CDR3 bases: TGTGCCAGCATGGCCGGGACAGGGATAGGGGAGCAGTACTTC. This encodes CASMAGTGIGEQYF.

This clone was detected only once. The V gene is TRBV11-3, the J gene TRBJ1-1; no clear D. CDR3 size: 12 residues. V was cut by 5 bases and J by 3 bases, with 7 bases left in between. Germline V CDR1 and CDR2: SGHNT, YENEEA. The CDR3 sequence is CASSAGYTEAFF. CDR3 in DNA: TGTGCCAGCAGCGCAGGATACACTGAAGCTTTCTTT.

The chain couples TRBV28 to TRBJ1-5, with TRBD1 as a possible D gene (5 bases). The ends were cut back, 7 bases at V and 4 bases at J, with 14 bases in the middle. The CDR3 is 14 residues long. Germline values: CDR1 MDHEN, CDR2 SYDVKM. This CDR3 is CASNLGRVNQPQHF. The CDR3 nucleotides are TGTGCCAGCAACTTGGGCAGGGTAAATCAGCCCCAGCATTTT. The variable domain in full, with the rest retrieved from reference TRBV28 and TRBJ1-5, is DVKVTQSSRYLVKRTGEKVFLECVQDMDHENMFWYRQDPGLGLRLIYFSYDVKMKEKGDIPEGYSVSREKKERFSLILESASTNQTSMYLCASNLGRVNQPQHFGDGTRLSIL.

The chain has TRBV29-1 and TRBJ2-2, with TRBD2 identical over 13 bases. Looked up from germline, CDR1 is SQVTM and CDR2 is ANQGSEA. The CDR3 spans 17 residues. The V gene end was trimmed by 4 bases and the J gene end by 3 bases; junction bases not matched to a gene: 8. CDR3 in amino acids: CSVVGLAGVRDTGELFF. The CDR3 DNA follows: TGCAGCGTTGTAGGACTAGCGGGAGTTAGGGACACCGGGGAGCTGTTTTTT.

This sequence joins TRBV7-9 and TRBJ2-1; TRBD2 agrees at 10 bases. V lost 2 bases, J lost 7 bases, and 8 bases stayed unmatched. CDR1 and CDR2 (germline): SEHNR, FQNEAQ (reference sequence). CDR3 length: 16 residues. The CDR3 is CASSLIVAGGDNEQFF. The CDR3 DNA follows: TGTGCCAGCAGCTTAATAGTAGCGGGAGGCGATAATGAGCAGTTCTTC. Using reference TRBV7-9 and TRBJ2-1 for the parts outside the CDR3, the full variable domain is DTGVSQNPRHKITKRGQNVTFRCDPISEHNRLYWYRQTLGQGPEFLTYFQNEAQLEKSRLLSDRFSAERPKGSFSTLEIQRTEQGDSAMYLCASSLIVAGGDNEQFFGPGTRLTVL.

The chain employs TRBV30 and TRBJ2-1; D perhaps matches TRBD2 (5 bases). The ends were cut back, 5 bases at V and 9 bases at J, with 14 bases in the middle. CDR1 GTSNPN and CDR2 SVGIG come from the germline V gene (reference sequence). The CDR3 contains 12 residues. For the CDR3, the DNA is TGTGCCTGGGGACTTACGGGGAGTGAGCAGTTCTTC. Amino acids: CAWGLTGSEQFF.

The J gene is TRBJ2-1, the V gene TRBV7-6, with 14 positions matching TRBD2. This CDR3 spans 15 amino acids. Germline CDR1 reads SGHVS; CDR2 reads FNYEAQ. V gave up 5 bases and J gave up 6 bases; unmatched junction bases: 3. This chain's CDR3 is CASSMTSGRANEQFF. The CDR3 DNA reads TGTGCCAGCAGCATGACTAGCGGGAGGGCCAATGAGCAGTTCTTC.

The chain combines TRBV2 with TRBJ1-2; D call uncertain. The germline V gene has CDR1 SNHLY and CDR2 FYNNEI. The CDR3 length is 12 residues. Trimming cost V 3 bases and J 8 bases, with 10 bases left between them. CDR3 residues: CASSDTLSGYTF. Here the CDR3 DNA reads TGTGCCAGCAGTGATACCCTATCCGGCTACACCTTC.

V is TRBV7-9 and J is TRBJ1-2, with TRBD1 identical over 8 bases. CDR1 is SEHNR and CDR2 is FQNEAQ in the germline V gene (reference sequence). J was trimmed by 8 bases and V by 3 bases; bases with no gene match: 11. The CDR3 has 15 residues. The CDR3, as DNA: TGTGCCAGCAGCTTTTCCAAGACAGGGGCGGAAGGCTACACCTTC. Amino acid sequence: CASSFSKTGAEGYTF.

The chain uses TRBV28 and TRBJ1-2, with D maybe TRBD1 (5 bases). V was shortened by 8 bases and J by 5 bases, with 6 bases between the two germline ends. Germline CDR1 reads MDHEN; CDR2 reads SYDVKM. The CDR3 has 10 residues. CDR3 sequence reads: CASQGYGYTF. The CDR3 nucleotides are TGTGCCAGCCAGGGATATGGCTACACCTTC.

CDR3 loop: CASSLARVGSEQYF. The DNA of the CDR3 is TGCGCCAGCAGCTTGGCCAGGGTGGGCTCCGAGCAGTACTTC. The rearrangement joins TRBV5-1 to TRBJ2-7; D may be TRBD1 (5 bases). Trimming left V 0 bases short and J 6 bases short, with 13 bases between. The CDR3 contains 14 residues. In germline, CDR1 is SGHRS, CDR2 YFSETQ.